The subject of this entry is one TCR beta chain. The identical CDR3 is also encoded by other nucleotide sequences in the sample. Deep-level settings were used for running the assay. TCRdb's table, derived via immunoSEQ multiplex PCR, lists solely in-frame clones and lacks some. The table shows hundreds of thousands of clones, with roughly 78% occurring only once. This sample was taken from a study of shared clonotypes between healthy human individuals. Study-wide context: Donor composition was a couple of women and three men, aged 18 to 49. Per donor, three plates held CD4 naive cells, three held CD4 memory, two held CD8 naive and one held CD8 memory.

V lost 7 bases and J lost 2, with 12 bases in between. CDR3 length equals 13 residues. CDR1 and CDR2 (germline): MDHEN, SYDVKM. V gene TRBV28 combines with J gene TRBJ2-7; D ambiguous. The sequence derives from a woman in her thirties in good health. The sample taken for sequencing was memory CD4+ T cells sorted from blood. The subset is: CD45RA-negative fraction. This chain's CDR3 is CASTRFGAYEQYF. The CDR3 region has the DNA TGTGCCAGCACGCGTTTTGGTGCCTACGAGCAGTACTTC.